This TCR beta chain derives from a study of glioma-infiltrating T cells. Study-wide results and limits: Above-expected tissue-blood divergence occurred in all gliomas, most in low-grade ones.

V was clipped by 2 bases and J by 15 bases; unmatched bases: 11. Germline assignment: CDR1 SNHLY and CDR2 FYNNEI. CDR3 length equals 14 residues. Worth noting for this clonotype: Its antigen remains unidentified. Possible read error: a much larger clone is one base away.

The iRepertoire nested amplicon-rescue multiplex PCR amplified TCR alpha and beta CDR3s from RNA. TCRdb reanalysed the multiplex PCR reads using MiXCR and keeps one entry per CDR3 protein. Among 90,000 or so distinct CDR3 sequences, 40% were seen once, and the ten largest hold approximately 38%. The TCR was taken from a human donor with low-grade glioma or glioblastoma, undergoing nonglioma brain surgery, or in good health (not recorded which). The specimen was glioma tissue, nonneoplastic brain tissue, or PBMCs (not recorded which). V is TRBV2 and J is TRBJ2-1; 9 bases line up with TRBD2. The CDR3 region is CASSEIGTSSLRFF. The CDR3, as DNA: TGTGCCAGCAGTGAAATCGGGACTAGCTCCTTGAGGTTCTTC.